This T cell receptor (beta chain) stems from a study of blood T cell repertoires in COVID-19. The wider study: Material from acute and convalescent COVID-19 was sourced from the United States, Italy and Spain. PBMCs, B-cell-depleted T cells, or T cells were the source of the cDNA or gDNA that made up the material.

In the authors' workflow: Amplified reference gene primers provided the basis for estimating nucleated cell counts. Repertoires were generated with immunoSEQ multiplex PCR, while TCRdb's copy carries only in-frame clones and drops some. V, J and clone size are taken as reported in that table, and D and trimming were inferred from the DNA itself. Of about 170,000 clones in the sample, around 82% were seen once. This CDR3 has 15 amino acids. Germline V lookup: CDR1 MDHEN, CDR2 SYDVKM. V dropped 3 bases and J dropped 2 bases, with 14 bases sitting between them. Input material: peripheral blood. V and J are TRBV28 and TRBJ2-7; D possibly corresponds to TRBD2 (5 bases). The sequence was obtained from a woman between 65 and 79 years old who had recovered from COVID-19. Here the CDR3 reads CASSLAGGIAYEQYF. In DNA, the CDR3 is TGTGCCAGCAGTTTGGCAGGAGGTATTGCCTACGAGCAGTACTTC.